Detailed here is one TCR beta chain. The data stem from a study of CD8 T cells in Susac syndrome. This CDR3 has 15 amino acids. V lost 3 bases and J 4 bases, leaving 15 bases between the germline ends. Germline CDR1 and CDR2: SEHNR and FQNEAQ (reference sequence). The RNA input was about 0.5 to 1 ug, and it was reverse transcribed with random hexamers. From the immunoSEQ multiplex PCR reads, TCRdb called clonotypes with MiXCR, one entry per CDR3 protein. The sample consists of roughly 190,000 distinct CDR3 sequences, 90% to 95% of them appearing once. The rearrangement joins TRBV7-9 to TRBJ1-2; D uncertain. The sequence was collected from a human donor with Susac syndrome. Specimen: CD4+ T cells from PBMCs. The CDR3 sequence: CASSFGEGPPYGYTF. The CDR3 DNA is TGTGCCAGCAGCTTTGGGGAGGGCCCCCCCTATGGCTACACCTTC.